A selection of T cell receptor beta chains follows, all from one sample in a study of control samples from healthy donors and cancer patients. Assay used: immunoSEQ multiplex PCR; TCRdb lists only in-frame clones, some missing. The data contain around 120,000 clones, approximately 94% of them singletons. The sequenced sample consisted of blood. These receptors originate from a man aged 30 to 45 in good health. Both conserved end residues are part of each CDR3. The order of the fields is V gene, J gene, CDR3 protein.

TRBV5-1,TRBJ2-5,CASSRTRQETQYF
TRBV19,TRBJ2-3,CASSRGPGDTQYF
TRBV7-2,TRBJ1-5,CASSYTGYSNQPQHF
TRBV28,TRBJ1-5,CASGNTGPQHF
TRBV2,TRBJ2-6,CASSEAGGDSGANVLTF
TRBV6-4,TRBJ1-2,CASRTKGGNYGYTF
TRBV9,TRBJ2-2,CASGKGSNTGELFF
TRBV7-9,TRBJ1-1,CASSPGGNTEAFF
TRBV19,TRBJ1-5,CASSIVLTGNQPQHF
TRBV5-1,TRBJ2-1,CASSAGNSYNEQFF
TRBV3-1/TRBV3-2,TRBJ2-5,CASSPAEAGGTQETQYF
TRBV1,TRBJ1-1,CTSSQDVGQGRSNTEAFF
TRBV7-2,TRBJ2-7,CASSRDRVVEQYF
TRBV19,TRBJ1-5,CASRIDGSVEAQHF
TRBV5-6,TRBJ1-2,CASSPTGTGYGYTF
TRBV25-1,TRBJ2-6,CASSEGQFASGANVLTF
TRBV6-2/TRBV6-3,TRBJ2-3,CASSYGSGAKPDTQYF
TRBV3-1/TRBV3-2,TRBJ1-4,CASSHRTGGGTNEKLFF
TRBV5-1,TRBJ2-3,CASSLARNTDTQYF
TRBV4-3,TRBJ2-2,CASSQDRGAGELFF
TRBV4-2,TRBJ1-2,CASSQVGDSKGYTF
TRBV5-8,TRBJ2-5,CASTFGGTGSGTQYF
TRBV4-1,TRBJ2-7,CASSQTSGVTYEQYF
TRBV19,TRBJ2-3,CASSIVSRGTGSDTQYF
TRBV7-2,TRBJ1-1,CASSLSQTGNTEAFF
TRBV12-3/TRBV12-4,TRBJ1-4,CASSLGGREKLFF
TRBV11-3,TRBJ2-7,CASSPGQLEGYEQYF
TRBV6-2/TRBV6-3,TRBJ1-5,CASSDGQGDNQPQHF
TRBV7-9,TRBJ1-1,CASSLQGSEAFF
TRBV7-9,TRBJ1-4,CASSLAVGGANEKLFF
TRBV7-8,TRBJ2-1,CASSLGSQYANEQFF
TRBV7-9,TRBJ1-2,CASSGRDGPIYGYTF
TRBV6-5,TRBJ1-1,CASSLGGAFF
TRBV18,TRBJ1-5,CASSRQGAGSNQPQHF
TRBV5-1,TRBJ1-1,CASSAGTGGGMNTEAFF
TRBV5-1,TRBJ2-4,CASSPWAGSDIQYF
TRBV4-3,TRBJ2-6,CASSPTVGSGANVLTF
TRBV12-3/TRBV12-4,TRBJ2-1,CASSFATGEQFF
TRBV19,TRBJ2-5,CASSINRFRPETQYF
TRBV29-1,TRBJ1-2,CSAAPGQGYGYTF